This section outlines one T cell receptor beta chain sequence together with its context. This clonotype was observed a few times. Its antigen remains unidentified. Per-base qualities were not stored, and no clone one base away is much larger. The treatment or condition label, read with the paper, signifies: allogeneic hematopoietic cell transplantation with graft depleted of TCRalphabeta T cells and CD19 B cells. The children who served as transplant recipients had been given grafts of TCRalphabeta/CD19-depleted allogeneic hematopoietic cells. The sample originates from a study of T-cell reconstitution after alpha-beta-depleted transplantation in children (dated by TCRdb to 2016 to 2017). As for the study more broadly: T-cell immune reconstitution after TCRalphabeta/CD19-depleted allogeneic hematopoietic cell transplantation in children was quantitatively tracked in the study by means of TCR repertoire profiling. The research as a whole found: Over the following months the frequencies of hyperexpanded clones went down, and after one year T-cell counts and TCRbeta diversity were mostly credited to newly produced T cells. In some patients, the high TCRbeta diversity seen at day 60 was put down to recipient T cells and intrathymic progenitors that had survived conditioning. About two months after transplant, the apparently early recovery of alphabetaT-cell counts reportedly depended on just several hundred clones that had expanded rapidly and came from non-depleted graft cells.

V loses 7 bases at its end and J loses 6 bases; junction bases beyond the gene matches: 8. The germline V gene (reference sequence) supplies CDR1 GTSNPN and CDR2 SVGIG. The CDR3 goes from the cysteine to the phenylalanine over 13 residues. Only the CDR3 DNA is retained, 39 bases long and in frame from the first base. To prepare the library, PCR was applied. Sequencing was carried out with an Illumina HiSeq 2500. TCR library preparation used molecular barcoding, with unique molecular identifiers applied to normalize quantification of the TCRbeta repertoire. TCRdb redid the processing of the public reads, applying fastp at Q25 and MiXCR, and retained in-frame beta chains. Each CDR3 protein gets just one entry, which takes the most common genes and DNA from the rows behind it. The sample data list under 450,000 distinct CDR3 sequences, and roughly 16% of these were observed just once. Approximately 28% of the sample rests with the top ten.

The chain couples TRBV30 to TRBJ2-3; 9 of the junction bases match TRBD2. The input for sequencing was PBMCs, mostly from graft donor cells, taken 360 days after TCRalphabeta/CD19-depleted stem cell transplant. This sequence was found in a boy in the first two years of life who had a stem cell transplant for Wiskott-Aldrich syndrome, so the T cells may come from the graft donor. Here the CDR3 is given as CASKGTSFDTQYF. The DNA reads as follows: TGTGCCTCCAAGGGGACTAGCTTTGATACGCAGTATTTT.